The 5 T cell receptor beta chains in this list originate from one sample, sequenced in a study of blood T cells in healthy people across ages. A second PCR, run for about 6 to 11 cycles, used a sample-barcoded 5' primer plus a J-beta primer mix. TCRdb fed the 5' RACE reads into MiXCR, producing one record per CDR3 protein. The table lists almost 1 million distinct CDR3 sequences, 45% to 60% of them singletons. The specimen was blood. The receptors stem from an older woman in good health.

The chain couples TRBV4-2 to TRBJ2-3; TRBD2 agrees at 9 bases. In germline, CDR1 is LGHNA, CDR2 YNFKEQ. There are 16 residues in the CDR3. Trimming at V came to 4 bases and at J to 0 bases, leaving 5 bases not matched to a gene. CDR3 nucleotides: TGTGCCAGCAGCCGCCGACTAGCGGAGAGCACAGATACGCAGTATTTT. This translates into CASSRRLAESTDTQYF.

V and J are TRBV12-3 or TRBV12-4 and TRBJ2-1, with 12 bases identical to TRBD2. The CDR3 is 16 amino acids. V was clipped by 6 bases and J by 1 base; unmatched bases: 4. CDR3 in amino acids: CASRTSGSGSYNEQFF. CDR3 bases: TGTGCCAGCAGGACTAGCGGGAGTGGATCCTACAATGAGCAGTTCTTC.

The rearrangement uses TRBV12-3 or TRBV12-4 and TRBJ1-2, with TRBD1 as a possible D gene (5 bases). Trimming took 6 bases from V and 4 from J, leaving 15 bases between them. The length of the CDR3 is 14 residues. The CDR3 loop reads CASSSQASGYGYTF. DNA of the CDR3: TGTGCCAGCAGCTCACAGGCATCCGGCTATGGCTACACCTTC.

This chain joins TRBV20-1 and TRBJ2-3; no clear D gene. V lost 7 bases, J lost 6 bases, and 5 bases lay in between. Germline CDR1 and CDR2: DFQATT and SNEGSKA (reference sequence). This CDR3 spans 9 amino acids. The CDR3: CSGRDTQYF. CDR3 nucleotides: TGCAGTGGGCGGGATACGCAGTATTTT.

The chain links TRBV12-3 or TRBV12-4 to TRBJ2-1, with 11 bases lining up with TRBD2. The ends lost 4 bases at V and 10 bases at J; junction bases unmatched: 15. CDR3 length: 17 amino acids. CDR3 sequence: CASSSETSGITRREQFF. The CDR3 DNA reads as TGTGCCAGCAGTTCTGAGACTAGCGGGATAACACGACGGGAGCAGTTCTTC.